Below are 22 T cell receptor beta chains sequenced from a single sample in a study of cytomegalovirus exposure and HLA in healthy donors (TCRdb year 2017). Library creation used the immunoSEQ multiplex PCR assay. Not all clones reach the TCRdb copy of this immuneACCESS table, which keeps in-frame sequences only. Checked studies attribute under half of the gap to unresolved V genes and leave the rest unexplained. The sample table lists 130,000 to 150,000 clones, 90% of them with a count of one. About 6.6% of the sample lies in the top ten. The sequenced sample consisted of PBMCs. The receptors shown here come from a woman in her twenties or thirties in good health and CMV-seropositive.

The chain recombines TRBV4-1 with TRBJ2-1; no reliable D call. This CDR3 region has 16 residues. CDR1 is MGHRA and CDR2 is YSYEKL in the germline V gene. V gave up 1 base and J gave up 0 bases, with 10 bases separating them. The CDR3, as DNA: TGCGCCAGCAGCCAAGTGATGTCTAGCTCCTACAATGAGCAGTTCTTC. This translates into CASSQVMSSSYNEQFF.

This clone has more than one count but fewer than ten. The V and J genes are TRBV7-2 and TRBJ2-7, with TRBD2 matching over 8 bases. Germline values: CDR1 SGHTA, CDR2 FQGNSA. The junction had 6 bases not matched to a gene; V was cut back by 2 bases and J by 6 bases. The CDR3 has 14 residues. CDR3 nucleotides: TGTGCCAGCAGCTTATTAGGACTAGCAGTCGAGCAGTACTTC. It is translated as CASSLLGLAVEQYF.

The rearrangement joins TRBV2 to TRBJ1-1, with 8 bases lining up with TRBD1. Per germline, CDR1 SNHLY and CDR2 FYNNEI. Losses at the gene ends were 9 bases for V and 4 bases for J; bases not matched to a gene: 7. This CDR3 contains 13 residues. The CDR3 DNA is TGTGCCAGGAACAGGGGGGCCGGCACTGAAGCTTTCTTT. Protein sequence: CARNRGAGTEAFF.

J is TRBJ2-4 and V is TRBV27; TRBD2 is a possible D gene (5 bases). V was trimmed by 2 bases and J by 1 base, leaving 12 bases between them. The CDR3 has 16 residues. In germline, CDR1 is MNHEY, CDR2 SMNVEV (reference sequence). The CDR3 loop is CASSLRGSSAKNIQYF. The CDR3 DNA follows: TGTGCCAGCAGTTTAAGAGGGTCATCGGCCAAAAACATTCAGTACTTC.

This chain connects TRBV6-5 to TRBJ2-4, with D hard to call. The CDR3 runs to 12 residues. Trimming stripped 0 bases from V and 8 bases from J, with 5 bases between. Germline assignment: CDR1 MNHEY and CDR2 SVGAGI. The CDR3 protein is CASSYSQDIQYF. CDR3 nucleotide sequence: TGTGCCAGCAGTTACTCCCAGGACATTCAGTACTTC.

The chain couples TRBV5-1 to TRBJ2-7; TRBD2 might be the D (5 bases). Germline CDR1 and CDR2: SGHRS and YFSETQ. This CDR3 has 15 amino acids. V was clipped by 6 bases and J by 2 bases, with 18 bases between them. Here the CDR3 DNA reads TGCGCCAGCACCCTCAGGCGGGTAGGCGCCTACGAGCAGTACTTC. This sequence encodes CASTLRRVGAYEQYF.

This rearrangement joins TRBV6-4 to TRBJ1-5; possibly TRBD1 for D (5 bases). The V and J ends lost 2 bases and 0 bases respectively, with 11 bases between them. This CDR3 is built from 16 residues. The germline CDR1 and CDR2 sequences are MRHNA and SNTAGT. The CDR3 DNA sequence: TGTGCCAGCAGTGACCTCCGACAGATTAGCAATCAGCCCCAGCATTTT. Its protein is CASSDLRQISNQPQHF.

The rearrangement joins TRBV9 to TRBJ1-4, with TRBD1 matching over 9 bases. The germline gives CDR1 SGDLS, CDR2 YYNGEE. J lost 7 bases, V lost 5 bases, and 6 bases had no gene match. The CDR3 covers 14 residues. CDR3 bases: TGTGCCAGCAGGGCCGGGACAGGGACTGAAAAACTGTTTTTT. Amino acid sequence: CASRAGTGTEKLFF. The variable domain in full, with the rest retrieved from reference TRBV9 and TRBJ1-4, is DSGVTQTPKHLITATGQRVTLRCSPRSGDLSVYWYQQSLDQGLQFLIQYYNGEERAKGNILERFSAQQFPDLHSELNLSSLELGDSALYFCASRAGTGTEKLFFGSGTQLSVL.

The V gene is TRBV5-5, the J gene TRBJ2-2, with D uncertain. Trimming cost V 4 bases and J 0 bases, with 13 bases left between them. This CDR3 region has 16 residues. The germline V gene has CDR1 SGHKS and CDR2 YYEKEE (reference sequence). The CDR3 DNA reads as TGTGCCAGCAGCCCCGACCTCGGAGCGAACACCGGGGAGCTGTTTTTT. It translates to CASSPDLGANTGELFF.

This clone was seen just once. This chain links TRBV10-2 with TRBJ1-2; 9 nucleotides line up with TRBD1. This CDR3 has 15 amino acids. V lost 2 bases to trimming and J lost 8 bases; unmatched junction nucleotides: 9. Germline values: CDR1 WSHSY, CDR2 SAAADI. As DNA, the CDR3 is TGCGCCAGCAGTGAGACCCAACAGGGGGCGGCAGGCTACACCTTC. This sequence encodes CASSETQQGAAGYTF.

The rearrangement joins TRBV29-1 to TRBJ2-5; D is uncertain. In germline, CDR1 is SQVTM, CDR2 ANQGSEA. The CDR3 has 10 amino acids. Trimming removed 6 bases from V and 1 base from J, with 3 bases in between. CDR3 amino acids: CSVVQETQYF. Written as DNA, the CDR3 is TGCAGCGTCGTCCAAGAGACCCAGTACTTC.

V is TRBV15 and J is TRBJ2-7; 10 positions match TRBD1. Germline V lookup: CDR1 LNHNV, CDR2 YYDKDF (reference sequence). V lost 3 bases to trimming and J lost 0 bases; unmatched junction nucleotides: 2. This CDR3 has 15 amino acids. CDR3 region: CATSRTGGRSYEQYF. For the CDR3, the DNA is TGTGCCACCAGCAGGACAGGGGGCCGCTCCTACGAGCAGTACTTC.

The chain has TRBV5-1 and TRBJ2-3, with D unresolved. The CDR3 has 14 amino acids. Germline CDR1 is SGHRS and CDR2 is YFSETQ. Trimming removed 2 bases at V and 1 base at J, with 8 bases between. CDR3 sequence: CASSLEVGTDTQYF. CDR3 DNA sequence: TGCGCCAGCAGCTTAGAGGTTGGCACAGATACGCAGTATTTT.

The chain has TRBV10-3 and TRBJ2-7; D may be TRBD1 (6 bases). Trimming took off 8 bases at V and 2 bases at J, with 16 bases between the two ends. There are 14 residues in the CDR3. CDR1 is ENHRY, CDR2 SYGVKD, per germline. The CDR3 DNA reads TGTGCCATCGGAGAGACAGGTGCCCCCTACGAGCAGTACTTC. Its translation is CAIGETGAPYEQYF.

V gene TRBV5-1 combines with J gene TRBJ2-5, with a possible D match to TRBD1 (5 bases). V lost 3 bases, J lost 0 bases, and 9 bases lay in between. Germline V gene sequence: CDR1 SGHRS, CDR2 YFSETQ. The CDR3 totals 14 residues. Here the CDR3 reads CASSSGQNQETQYF. CDR3 sequence (DNA): TGCGCCAGCAGCTCTGGACAAAACCAAGAGACCCAGTACTTC.

The chain joins TRBV28 to TRBJ2-7; maybe TRBD2 (5 bases). Trimming removed 6 bases from V and 2 bases from J, with 14 bases in between. The germline V gene encodes CDR1 MDHEN and CDR2 SYDVKM. This CDR3 is built from 14 residues. This CDR3 reads CASSPSLLPYEQYF. The DNA of the CDR3 is TGTGCCAGCAGCCCTAGCCTGCTCCCCTACGAGCAGTACTTC.

Here the CDR3 DNA reads TGTGCCAGCAGCCAAGGGGGCGGGATAGAGCAGTTCTTC. The encoded protein is CASSQGGGIEQFF. V gene TRBV14 combines with J gene TRBJ2-1, with D perhaps matching TRBD2 (6 bases). There are 13 residues in the CDR3. CDR1 and CDR2 from the germline V gene are SGHDN and FVKESK. V was shortened by 1 base and J by 10 bases, with 11 bases between the two germline ends.

The rearrangement joins TRBV6-5 to TRBJ2-1; 8 bases map to TRBD2. This CDR3 spans 16 amino acids. V shed 0 bases, J shed 3 bases, and the junction held 4 bases outside the gene matches. Looked up from germline, CDR1 is MNHEY and CDR2 is SVGAGI. CDR3 loop: CASSYSGGGYYNEQFF. CDR3 sequence (DNA): TGTGCCAGCAGTTACTCTGGCGGGGGGTACTACAATGAGCAGTTCTTC.

The sample holds one count of this clone. The J gene is TRBJ1-6, the V gene TRBV6-5, with D tentatively TRBD1 (5 bases). V gave up 2 bases and J gave up 7 bases, with 15 bases separating them. Germline CDR1 and CDR2: MNHEY and SVGAGI. The CDR3 has 16 residues. The CDR3 DNA follows: TGTGCCAGCAGTTACGCCTCAGGGTTGAGGAATTCACCCCTCCACTTT. Encoded protein: CASSYASGLRNSPLHF.

The V call is TRBV6-4, the J call TRBJ1-4; D might be TRBD1 (5 bases). The V end lost 6 bases, the J end lost 0 bases, and 11 bases lay between the germline ends. The germline gives CDR1 MRHNA, CDR2 SNTAGT. This CDR3 region has 15 residues. The CDR3 sequence: CASRGPAATNEKLFF. The DNA of the CDR3 is TGTGCCAGCAGGGGGCCCGCGGCAACTAATGAAAAACTGTTTTTT.

The chain has TRBV29-1 and TRBJ1-4, with D possibly being TRBD1 (5 bases). This CDR3 region has 15 residues. Germline V lookup: CDR1 SQVTM, CDR2 ANQGSEA. V gave up 6 bases and J gave up 0 bases, with 14 bases separating them. The CDR3 region is CSVRVTTATNEKLFF. DNA of the CDR3: TGCAGCGTCCGAGTAACGACAGCAACTAATGAAAAACTGTTTTTT.

The chain has TRBV28 and TRBJ2-7; 10 bases are shared with TRBD1. Germline loops: CDR1 MDHEN, CDR2 SYDVKM. V trimming: 1 base; J trimming: 4 bases; junction bases outside the gene matches: 4. CDR3 size: 15 residues. The CDR3 bases are TGTGCCAGCAGTTTATTGGGACAGGGGTTTTACGAGCAGTACTTC. It specifies CASSLLGQGFYEQYF.